This T cell receptor beta chain was captured by sequencing in a study of T-cell reconstitution after alpha-beta-depleted transplantation in children (dated by TCRdb to between 2015 and 2016). About the investigation overall: Using TCR repertoire profiling, the study followed T-cell immune reconstitution in a quantitative way in children after TCRalphabeta/CD19-depleted allogeneic hematopoietic cell transplantation.

Summary of the overall study and its limitations: In some patients, the high TCRbeta diversity seen at day 60 was put down to recipient T cells and intrathymic progenitors that had survived conditioning. The apparently early alphabetaT-cell count recovery about two months after transplant was reportedly dependent on only several hundred rapidly expanded clones derived from non-depleted graft cells. Over subsequent months, a decline in hyperexpanded clone frequencies was noted, and after one year, T-cell counts and TCRbeta diversity were mostly ascribed to newly produced T cells.

Library generation was performed with PCR. The sample was run on an Illumina HiSeq 2500. TCR libraries were prepared with molecular barcoding, using unique molecular identifiers to normalize TCRbeta repertoire quantification. The public reads were reanalyzed by TCRdb: fastp trimming at Q25, MiXCR alignment, in-frame beta chains only. Each entry merges the rows of one CDR3 protein and shows their most common DNA and genes. In this sample the table shows 450,000 to 550,000 distinct CDR3 sequences, 9.5% to 12% of which occur a single time. The top ten hold 14% of the sample. In its sample, this clonotype was seen many times. Its antigen is currently not known. Base qualities were left out, and no much larger clone turns up one base away. Based on the germline V gene, the CDR1 and CDR2 sequences are LGHNA and YSLEER. CDR3 length: 14 amino acids, cysteine to phenylalanine. Here the CDR3 DNA is all that survives: 42 bases in frame from base 1. Trimming at the junction amounts to 3 bases on V and 1 base on J, and the germline ends lie 9 bases apart.

This specimen's treatment or condition label, interpreted: allogeneic hematopoietic cell transplantation with graft depleted of TCRalphabeta T cells and CD19 B cells. TCRalphabeta/CD19-depleted allogeneic hematopoietic cell grafts were given to the transplant recipients, all of whom were children. This sample comprised PBMCs, mostly from graft donor cells, obtained 180 days after TCRalphabeta/CD19-depleted stem cell transplant. The receptor's source is a female patient between 2 and 15 years old who had a stem cell transplant for aplastic anemia, so the T cells may come from the graft donor. The V gene is TRBV4-3 and the J gene is TRBJ2-5; TRBD1 is perhaps the D gene, given 5 matching bases. The CDR3 amino acid sequence is: CASSQGRAQETQYF. The bases are TGCGCCAGCAGCCAGGGCAGGGCCCAAGAGACCCAGTACTTC.